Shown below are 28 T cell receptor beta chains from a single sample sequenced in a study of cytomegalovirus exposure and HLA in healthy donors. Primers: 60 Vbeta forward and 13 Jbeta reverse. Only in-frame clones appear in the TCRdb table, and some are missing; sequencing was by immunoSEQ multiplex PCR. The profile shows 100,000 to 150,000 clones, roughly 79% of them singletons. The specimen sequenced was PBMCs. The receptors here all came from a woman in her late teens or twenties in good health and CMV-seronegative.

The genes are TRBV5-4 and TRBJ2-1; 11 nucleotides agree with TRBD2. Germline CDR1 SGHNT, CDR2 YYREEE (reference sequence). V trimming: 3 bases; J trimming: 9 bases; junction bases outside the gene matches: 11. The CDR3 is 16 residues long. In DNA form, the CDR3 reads TGTGCCAGCAGCTGGGTAGCGGGAGGGCCACCGGGTGAGCAGTTCTTC. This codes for CASSWVAGGPPGEQFF.

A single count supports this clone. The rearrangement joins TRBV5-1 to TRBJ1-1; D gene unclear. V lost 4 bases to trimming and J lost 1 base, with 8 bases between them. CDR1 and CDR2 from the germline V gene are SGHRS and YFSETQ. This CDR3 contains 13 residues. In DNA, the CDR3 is TGCGCCAGCAGCGTCGGGGAGAACACTGAAGCTTTCTTT. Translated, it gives CASSVGENTEAFF.

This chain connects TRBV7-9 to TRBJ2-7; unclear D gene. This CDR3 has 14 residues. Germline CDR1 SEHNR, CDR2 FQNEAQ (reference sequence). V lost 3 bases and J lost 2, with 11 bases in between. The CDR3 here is CASSLAAIPYEQYF. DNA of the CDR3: TGTGCCAGCAGCTTGGCAGCGATCCCCTACGAGCAGTACTTC.

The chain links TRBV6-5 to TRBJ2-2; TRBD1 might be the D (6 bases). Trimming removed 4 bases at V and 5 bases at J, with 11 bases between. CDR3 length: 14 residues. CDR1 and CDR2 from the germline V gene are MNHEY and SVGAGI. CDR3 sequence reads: CASSSYRETGELFF. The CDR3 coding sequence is TGTGCCAGCAGTTCTTACAGGGAAACCGGGGAGCTGTTTTTT.

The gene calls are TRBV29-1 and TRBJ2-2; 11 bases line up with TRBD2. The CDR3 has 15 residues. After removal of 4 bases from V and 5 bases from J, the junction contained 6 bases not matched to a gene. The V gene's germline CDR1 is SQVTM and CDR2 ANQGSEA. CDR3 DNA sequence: TGCAGCGTTGTAGCGGGAGGGCGTACAACCGGGGAGCTGTTTTTT. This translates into CSVVAGGRTTGELFF.

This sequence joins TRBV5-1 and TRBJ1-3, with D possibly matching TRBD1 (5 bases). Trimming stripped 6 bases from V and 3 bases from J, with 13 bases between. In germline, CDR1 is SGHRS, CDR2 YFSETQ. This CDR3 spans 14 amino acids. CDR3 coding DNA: TGCGCCAGCAAGCCCCAGGGAGGTGGAAACACCATATATTTT. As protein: CASKPQGGGNTIYF.

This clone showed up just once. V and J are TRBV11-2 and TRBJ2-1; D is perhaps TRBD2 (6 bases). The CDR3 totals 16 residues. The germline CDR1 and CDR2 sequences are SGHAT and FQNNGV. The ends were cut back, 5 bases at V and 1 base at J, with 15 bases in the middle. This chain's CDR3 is CASSPDGRSSYNEQFF. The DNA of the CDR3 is TGTGCCAGCAGCCCGGATGGGAGGTCATCCTACAATGAGCAGTTCTTC.

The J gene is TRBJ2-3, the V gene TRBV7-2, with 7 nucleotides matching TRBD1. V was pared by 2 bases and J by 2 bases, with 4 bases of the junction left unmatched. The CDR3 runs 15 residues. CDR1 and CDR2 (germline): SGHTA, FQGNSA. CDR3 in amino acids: CASSLQGQPTDTQYF. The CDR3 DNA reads TGTGCCAGCAGCTTACAGGGACAGCCCACAGATACGCAGTATTTT.

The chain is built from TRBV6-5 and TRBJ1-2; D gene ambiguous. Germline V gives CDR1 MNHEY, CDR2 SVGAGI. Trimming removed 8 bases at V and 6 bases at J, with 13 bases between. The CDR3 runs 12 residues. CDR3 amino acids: CASVSGVNGYTF. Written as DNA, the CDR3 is TGTGCCAGCGTTTCCGGGGTAAATGGCTACACCTTC.

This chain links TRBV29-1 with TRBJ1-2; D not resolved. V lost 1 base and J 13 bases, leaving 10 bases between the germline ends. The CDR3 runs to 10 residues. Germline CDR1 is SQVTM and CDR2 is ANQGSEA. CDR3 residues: CSVEVPTFTF. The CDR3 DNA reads TGCAGCGTTGAAGTCCCGACATTCACCTTC.

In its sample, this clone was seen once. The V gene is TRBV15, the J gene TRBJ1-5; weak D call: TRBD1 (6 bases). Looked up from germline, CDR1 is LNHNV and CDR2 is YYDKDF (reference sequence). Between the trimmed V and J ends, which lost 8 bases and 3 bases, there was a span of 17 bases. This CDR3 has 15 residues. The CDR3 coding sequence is TGTGCCACCGCGCAGGGGCGCGATCTCAATCAGCCCCAGCATTTT. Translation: CATAQGRDLNQPQHF.

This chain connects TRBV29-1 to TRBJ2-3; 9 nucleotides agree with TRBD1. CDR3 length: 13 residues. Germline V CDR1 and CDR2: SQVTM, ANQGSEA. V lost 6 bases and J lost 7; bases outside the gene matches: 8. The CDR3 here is CSVEGQGTYTQYF. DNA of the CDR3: TGCAGCGTGGAGGGACAGGGAACATATACGCAGTATTTT.

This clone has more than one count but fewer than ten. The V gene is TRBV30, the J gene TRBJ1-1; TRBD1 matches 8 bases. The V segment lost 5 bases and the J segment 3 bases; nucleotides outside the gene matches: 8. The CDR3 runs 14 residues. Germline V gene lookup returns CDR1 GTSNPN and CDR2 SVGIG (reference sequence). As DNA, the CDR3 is TGTGCCTGGTCCTTTCGACAGGGGTACACTGAAGCTTTCTTT. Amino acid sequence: CAWSFRQGYTEAFF. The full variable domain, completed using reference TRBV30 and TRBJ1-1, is SQTIHQWPATLVQPVGSPLSLECTVEGTSNPNLYWYRQAAGRGLQLLFYSVGIGQISSEVPQNLSASRPQDRQFILSSKKLLLSDSGFYLCAWSFRQGYTEAFFGQGTRLTVV.

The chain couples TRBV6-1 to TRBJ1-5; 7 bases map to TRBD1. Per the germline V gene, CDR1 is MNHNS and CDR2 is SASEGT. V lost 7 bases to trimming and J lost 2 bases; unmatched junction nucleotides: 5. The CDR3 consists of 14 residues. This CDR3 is CASTPGGGNQPQHF. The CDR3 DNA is TGTGCCAGCACCCCAGGGGGTGGCAATCAGCCCCAGCATTTT.

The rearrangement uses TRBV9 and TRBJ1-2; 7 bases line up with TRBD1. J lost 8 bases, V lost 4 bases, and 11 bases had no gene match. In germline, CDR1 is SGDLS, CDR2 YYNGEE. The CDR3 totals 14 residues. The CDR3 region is CASSQGQLHGGYTF. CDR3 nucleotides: TGTGCCAGCAGCCAGGGACAGCTCCATGGGGGCTACACCTTC.

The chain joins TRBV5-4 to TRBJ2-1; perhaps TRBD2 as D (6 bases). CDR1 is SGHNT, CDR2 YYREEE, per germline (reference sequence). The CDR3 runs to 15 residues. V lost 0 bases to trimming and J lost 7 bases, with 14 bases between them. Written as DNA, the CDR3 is TGTGCCAGCAGCTTGGCCGCGGGAAAGGGGAATGAGCAGTTCTTC. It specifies CASSLAAGKGNEQFF.

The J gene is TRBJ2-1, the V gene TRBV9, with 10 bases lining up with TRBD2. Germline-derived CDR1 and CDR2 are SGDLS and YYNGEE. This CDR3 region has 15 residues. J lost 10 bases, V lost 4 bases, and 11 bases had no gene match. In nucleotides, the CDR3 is TGTGCCAGCAGCCCAAGCTCGGCTAGCGGGGGAGAGCAGTTCTTC. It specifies CASSPSSASGGEQFF.

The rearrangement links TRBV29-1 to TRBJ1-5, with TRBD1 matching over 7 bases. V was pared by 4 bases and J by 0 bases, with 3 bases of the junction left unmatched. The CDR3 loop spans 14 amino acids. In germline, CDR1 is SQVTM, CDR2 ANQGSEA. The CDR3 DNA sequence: TGCAGCGTTGGCTACAGGGGTAGCAATCAGCCCCAGCATTTT. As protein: CSVGYRGSNQPQHF. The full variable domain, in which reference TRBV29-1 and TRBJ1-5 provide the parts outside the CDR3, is SAVISQKPSRDICQRGTSLTIQCQVDSQVTMMFWYRQQPGQSLTLIATANQGSEATYESGFVIDKFPISRPNLTFSTLTVSNMSPEDSSIYLCSVGYRGSNQPQHFGDGTRLSIL.

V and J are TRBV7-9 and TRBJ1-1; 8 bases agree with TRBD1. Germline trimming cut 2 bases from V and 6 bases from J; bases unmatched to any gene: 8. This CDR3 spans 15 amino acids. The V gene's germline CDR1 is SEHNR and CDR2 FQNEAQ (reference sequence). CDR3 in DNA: TGTGCCAGCAGCTTACTCGGACAGGGCGTATCTGAAGCTTTCTTT. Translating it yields CASSLLGQGVSEAFF.

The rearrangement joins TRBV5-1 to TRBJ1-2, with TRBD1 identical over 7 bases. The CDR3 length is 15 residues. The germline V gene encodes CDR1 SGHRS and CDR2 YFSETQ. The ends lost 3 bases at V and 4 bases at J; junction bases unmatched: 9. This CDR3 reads CASSWGSRTGYGYTF. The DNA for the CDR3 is TGCGCCAGCAGCTGGGGCTCACGGACAGGCTATGGCTACACCTTC.

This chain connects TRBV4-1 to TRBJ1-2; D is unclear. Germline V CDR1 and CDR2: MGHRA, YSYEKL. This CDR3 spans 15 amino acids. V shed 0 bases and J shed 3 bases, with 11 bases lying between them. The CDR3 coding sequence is TGCGCCAGCAGCCAAGATGACCGGGAGGACTATGGCTACACCTTC. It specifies CASSQDDREDYGYTF.

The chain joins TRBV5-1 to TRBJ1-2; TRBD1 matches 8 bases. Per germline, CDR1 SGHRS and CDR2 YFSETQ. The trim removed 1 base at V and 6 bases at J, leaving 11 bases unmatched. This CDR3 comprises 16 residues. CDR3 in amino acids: CASSLYPAGGADGYTF. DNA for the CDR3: TGCGCCAGCAGCTTGTATCCCGCAGGGGGCGCGGATGGCTACACCTTC.

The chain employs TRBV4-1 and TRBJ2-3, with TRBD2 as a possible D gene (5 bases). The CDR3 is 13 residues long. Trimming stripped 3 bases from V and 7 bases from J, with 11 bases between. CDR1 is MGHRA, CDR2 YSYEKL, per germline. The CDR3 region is CASSQDLVNTQYF. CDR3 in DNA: TGCGCCAGCAGCCAGGACTTGGTCAATACGCAGTATTTT.

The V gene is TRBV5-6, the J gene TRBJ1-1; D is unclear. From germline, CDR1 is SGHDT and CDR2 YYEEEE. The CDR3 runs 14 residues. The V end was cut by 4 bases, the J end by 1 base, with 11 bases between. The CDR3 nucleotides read TGTGCCAGCAGCACCGGAGGGTGGAACACTGAAGCTTTCTTT. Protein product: CASSTGGWNTEAFF.

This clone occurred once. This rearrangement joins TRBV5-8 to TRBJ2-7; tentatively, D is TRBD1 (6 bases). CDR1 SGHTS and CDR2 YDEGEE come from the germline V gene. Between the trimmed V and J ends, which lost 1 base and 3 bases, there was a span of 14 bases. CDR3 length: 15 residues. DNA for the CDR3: TGTGCCAGCAGCTTGAGGCATGGACAGAACTACGAGCAGTACTTC. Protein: CASSLRHGQNYEQYF.

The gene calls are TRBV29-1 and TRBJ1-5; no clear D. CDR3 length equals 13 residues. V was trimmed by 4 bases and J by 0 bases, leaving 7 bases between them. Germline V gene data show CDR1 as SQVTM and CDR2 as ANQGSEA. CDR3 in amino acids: CSVAENSNQPQHF. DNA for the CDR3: TGCAGCGTTGCGGAGAATAGCAATCAGCCCCAGCATTTT.

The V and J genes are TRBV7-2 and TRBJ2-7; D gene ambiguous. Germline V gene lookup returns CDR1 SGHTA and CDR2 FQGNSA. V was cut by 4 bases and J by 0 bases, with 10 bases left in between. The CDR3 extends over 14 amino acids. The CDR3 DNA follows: TGTGCCAGCAGCTCATCTGGCAGCTCCTACGAGCAGTACTTC. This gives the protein CASSSSGSSYEQYF.

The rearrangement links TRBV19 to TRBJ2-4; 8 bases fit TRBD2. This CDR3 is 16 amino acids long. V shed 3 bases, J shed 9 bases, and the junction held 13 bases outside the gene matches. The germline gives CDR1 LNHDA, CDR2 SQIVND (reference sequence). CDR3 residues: CASSIPSGRVRGIQYF. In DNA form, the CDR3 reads TGTGCCAGTAGTATCCCTAGCGGGCGGGTCCGTGGCATTCAGTACTTC.